This entry concerns a single T cell receptor (beta chain). The V gene lost 0 bases and the J gene lost 7 bases, with 15 bases spanning the gap. This CDR3 region has 15 residues. Germline V lookup: CDR1 SGHVS, CDR2 FQNEAQ. Original methodology: Reference gene primers were amplified, and this amplification served to estimate nucleated cell counts. Assay: immunoSEQ multiplex PCR; the TCRdb copy retains only in-frame clones and omits some. V and J calls and clone size are given by that table; D and trimming were obtained from the DNA. The table has fewer than 300,000 clones, 65% to 85% seen once; the top ten hold 5.7%. The data derive from a study of blood T cell repertoires in COVID-19. Study overall: Italy, Spain and the United States were the sources of the convalescent and acute COVID-19 samples. From T cells, B-cell-depleted T cells, or PBMCs came the material, which was cDNA or gDNA.

The clonotype comes from a man older than 75 with acute or convalescent COVID-19. The sequenced sample consisted of peripheral blood. V is TRBV7-8 and J is TRBJ1-2; D is possibly TRBD1 (5 bases). This CDR3 is CASSLAFVGGLGYTF. DNA of the CDR3: TGTGCCAGCAGCTTAGCTTTCGTCGGGGGTCTTGGCTACACCTTC.